Reported below is one T cell receptor (beta chain). Its antigen is still unknown. This entry comes from a study of cytomegalovirus exposure and HLA in healthy donors. PCR involved 60 Vbeta and 13 Jbeta primers. Clones were read by immunoSEQ multiplex PCR, and TCRdb kept only the in-frame ones, dropping some. This table has about 93,000 clones, 82% appearing once. This CDR3 contains 17 residues. Germline V lookup: CDR1 SGHTA, CDR2 FQGTGA. The V and J ends lost 4 bases and 8 bases, in that order; junction bases with no gene match: 11. Whole-study findings and limits: TCR beta chain V- and J-gene trimming was linked, in a later analysis, to a missense variant in DCLRE1C.

The TCR was taken from a man aged 45-65 years in good health and CMV-seronegative. The sequencing sample was made of PBMCs. This chain uses TRBV7-3 with TRBJ2-1; 13 bases match TRBD2. The CDR3 spells CASSYIPGLAGPHEQFF. In DNA, the CDR3 is TGTGCCAGCAGCTACATCCCGGGACTAGCGGGACCCCATGAGCAGTTCTTC.